The 8 T cell receptor beta chains below were found in one sample sequenced in a study of cytomegalovirus exposure and HLA in healthy donors. Researchers ran the PCR with 60 Vbeta and 13 Jbeta primers. Data came from immunoSEQ multiplex PCR; TCRdb stores just in-frame clones and leaves some out. In the table there are 150,000 to 200,000 clones, roughly 85% of which are singletons. Source material: PBMCs. These receptors all stem from a woman aged 45-65 years in good health and CMV-seronegative.

This rearrangement joins TRBV19 to TRBJ1-1, with D possibly being TRBD1 (6 bases). Per the germline V gene, CDR1 is LNHDA and CDR2 is SQIVND (reference sequence). Trimming removed 3 bases at V and 3 bases at J, with 14 bases between. The CDR3 runs 15 residues. CDR3 protein: CASSIHRVGHTEAFF. CDR3 DNA: TGTGCCAGTAGTATCCACAGGGTAGGTCACACTGAAGCTTTCTTT.

V and J are TRBV10-3 and TRBJ1-5, with 9 bases fitting TRBD1. V shed 0 bases, J shed 5 bases, and the junction held 5 bases outside the gene matches. This CDR3 comprises 16 residues. Germline-derived CDR1 and CDR2 are ENHRY and SYGVKD. CDR3 nucleotides: TGTGCCATCAGTGAGTCTTTGGGACAGGGTCATCAGCCCCAGCATTTT. The encoded protein is CAISESLGQGHQPQHF.

This chain links TRBV9 with TRBJ2-2; 16 bases are a match to TRBD2. The CDR3 runs to 18 residues. V was pared by 3 bases and J by 6 bases, with 8 bases of the junction left unmatched. Germline assignment: CDR1 SGDLS and CDR2 YYNGEE. CDR3: CASSGQRGLAGGPGELFF. CDR3 DNA sequence: TGTGCCAGCAGCGGCCAAAGGGGACTAGCGGGAGGGCCCGGGGAGCTGTTTTTT.

This chain connects TRBV4-3 to TRBJ1-5, with TRBD1 as a possible D gene (5 bases). The CDR3 spans 16 residues. V lost 0 bases to trimming and J lost 0 bases, with 9 bases between them. In germline, CDR1 is LGHNA, CDR2 YSLEER. CDR3 nucleotides: TGCGCCAGCAGCCAAGATCGGCAGGGTAGCAATCAGCCCCAGCATTTT. Translating gives CASSQDRQGSNQPQHF.

The genes are TRBV6-5 and TRBJ1-2; TRBD1 matches at 9 bases. The ends lost 7 bases at V and 6 bases at J; junction bases unmatched: 6. This CDR3 comprises 13 residues. The V gene's germline CDR1 is MNHEY and CDR2 SVGAGI. The chain's CDR3 is CASIGQGRNGYTF. The CDR3 nucleotides are TGTGCCAGCATCGGACAGGGGAGGAATGGCTACACCTTC.

CDR3 in amino acids: CASSPPSGDRDNEQFF. The DNA of the CDR3 is TGTGCCAGCAGTCCCCCTTCCGGGGACAGAGACAATGAGCAGTTCTTC. This sequence joins TRBV28 and TRBJ2-1; 7 bases match TRBD1. CDR3 size: 16 residues. Germline values: CDR1 MDHEN, CDR2 SYDVKM. With V trimmed by 5 bases and J by 5 bases, 12 bases remained unmatched.

V is TRBV10-3 and J is TRBJ2-3; D is uncertain. The germline V gene has CDR1 ENHRY and CDR2 SYGVKD. This CDR3 has 14 residues. V shed 2 bases and J shed 3 bases, with 9 bases lying between them. The CDR3 spells CAISEQLGTDTQYF. CDR3 DNA sequence: TGTGCCATCAGTGAGCAGCTAGGAACAGATACGCAGTATTTT.

The chain uses TRBV28 and TRBJ1-5; TRBD1 aligns across 7 bases. With 4 bases clipped from V and 3 bases from J, the junction kept 3 bases outside the gene matches. This CDR3 contains 14 residues. Per germline, CDR1 MDHEN and CDR2 SYDVKM. The CDR3 nucleotides are TGTGCCAGCAGTTCGGACAGGTTCAATCAGCCCCAGCATTTT. It is translated as CASSSDRFNQPQHF.